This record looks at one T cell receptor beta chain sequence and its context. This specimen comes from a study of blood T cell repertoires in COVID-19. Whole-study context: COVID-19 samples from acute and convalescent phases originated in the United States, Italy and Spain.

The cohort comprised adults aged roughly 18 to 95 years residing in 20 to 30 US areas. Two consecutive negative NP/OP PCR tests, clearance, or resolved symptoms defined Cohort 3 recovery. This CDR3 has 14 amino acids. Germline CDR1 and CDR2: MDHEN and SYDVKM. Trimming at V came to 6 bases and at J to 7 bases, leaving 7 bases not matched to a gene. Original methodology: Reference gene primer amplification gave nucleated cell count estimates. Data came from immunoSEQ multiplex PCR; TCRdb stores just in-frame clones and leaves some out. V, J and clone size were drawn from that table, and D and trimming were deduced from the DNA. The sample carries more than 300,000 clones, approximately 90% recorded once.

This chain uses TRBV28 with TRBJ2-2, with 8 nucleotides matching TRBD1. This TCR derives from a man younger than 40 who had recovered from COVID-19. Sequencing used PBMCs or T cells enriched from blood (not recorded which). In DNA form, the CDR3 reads TGTGCCAGCAGGCCCACAGGGGGGCGCGGGGAGCTGTTTTTT. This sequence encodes CASRPTGGRGELFF.